This T cell receptor beta chain is drawn from a study of blood T cell repertoires in COVID-19. Study-wide background: COVID-19 samples from acute and convalescent phases originated in the United States, Italy and Spain. T cells, B-cell-depleted T cells, or PBMCs provided the cDNA or gDNA that served as material.

Methods used by the authors: Quantification of nucleated cells was approximated via reference gene primer amplification. Repertoires were generated with immunoSEQ multiplex PCR, while TCRdb's copy carries only in-frame clones and drops some. V, J and clone size reflect that table, while D and trimming were determined from the DNA. In the table there are roughly 200,000 clones, around nine tenths of which are singletons. The germline gives CDR1 WNHNN, CDR2 SYGVQD (reference sequence). This CDR3 is 19 amino acids long. Trimming at V came to 6 bases and at J to 3 bases, leaving 15 bases not matched to a gene.

The source of this sequence is a woman younger than 35 who had recovered from COVID-19. This chain connects TRBV10-1 to TRBJ2-3; 13 bases match TRBD2. Material: peripheral blood. The CDR3: CASRDNRKTSGRSTDTQYF. CDR3 DNA: TGCGCCAGCAGGGACAACCGAAAGACTAGCGGGAGGTCTACAGATACGCAGTATTTT.